This TCR beta chain was captured in a study of blood T cell repertoires in COVID-19. On the study more broadly: Specimens from acute and convalescent COVID-19 originated in the United States, Italy and Spain.

This CDR3 contains 15 residues. Germline V gene lookup returns CDR1 SGHDN and CDR2 FVKESK. V was clipped by 0 bases and J by 5 bases; unmatched bases: 4. TCRdb keeps only in-frame clones here, not all; method: immunoSEQ multiplex PCR. The sample lists some 270,000 clones; around 90% were seen once. The gene calls are TRBV14 and TRBJ1-2; 9 bases match TRBD1. The sample taken for sequencing was peripheral blood. The sequence was collected from a woman aged 55 to 70 with COVID-19, enrolled during active disease. The CDR3 is CASSQDHGTGYGYTF. In DNA form, the CDR3 reads TGTGCCAGCAGCCAAGACCACGGGACAGGGTATGGCTACACCTTC.